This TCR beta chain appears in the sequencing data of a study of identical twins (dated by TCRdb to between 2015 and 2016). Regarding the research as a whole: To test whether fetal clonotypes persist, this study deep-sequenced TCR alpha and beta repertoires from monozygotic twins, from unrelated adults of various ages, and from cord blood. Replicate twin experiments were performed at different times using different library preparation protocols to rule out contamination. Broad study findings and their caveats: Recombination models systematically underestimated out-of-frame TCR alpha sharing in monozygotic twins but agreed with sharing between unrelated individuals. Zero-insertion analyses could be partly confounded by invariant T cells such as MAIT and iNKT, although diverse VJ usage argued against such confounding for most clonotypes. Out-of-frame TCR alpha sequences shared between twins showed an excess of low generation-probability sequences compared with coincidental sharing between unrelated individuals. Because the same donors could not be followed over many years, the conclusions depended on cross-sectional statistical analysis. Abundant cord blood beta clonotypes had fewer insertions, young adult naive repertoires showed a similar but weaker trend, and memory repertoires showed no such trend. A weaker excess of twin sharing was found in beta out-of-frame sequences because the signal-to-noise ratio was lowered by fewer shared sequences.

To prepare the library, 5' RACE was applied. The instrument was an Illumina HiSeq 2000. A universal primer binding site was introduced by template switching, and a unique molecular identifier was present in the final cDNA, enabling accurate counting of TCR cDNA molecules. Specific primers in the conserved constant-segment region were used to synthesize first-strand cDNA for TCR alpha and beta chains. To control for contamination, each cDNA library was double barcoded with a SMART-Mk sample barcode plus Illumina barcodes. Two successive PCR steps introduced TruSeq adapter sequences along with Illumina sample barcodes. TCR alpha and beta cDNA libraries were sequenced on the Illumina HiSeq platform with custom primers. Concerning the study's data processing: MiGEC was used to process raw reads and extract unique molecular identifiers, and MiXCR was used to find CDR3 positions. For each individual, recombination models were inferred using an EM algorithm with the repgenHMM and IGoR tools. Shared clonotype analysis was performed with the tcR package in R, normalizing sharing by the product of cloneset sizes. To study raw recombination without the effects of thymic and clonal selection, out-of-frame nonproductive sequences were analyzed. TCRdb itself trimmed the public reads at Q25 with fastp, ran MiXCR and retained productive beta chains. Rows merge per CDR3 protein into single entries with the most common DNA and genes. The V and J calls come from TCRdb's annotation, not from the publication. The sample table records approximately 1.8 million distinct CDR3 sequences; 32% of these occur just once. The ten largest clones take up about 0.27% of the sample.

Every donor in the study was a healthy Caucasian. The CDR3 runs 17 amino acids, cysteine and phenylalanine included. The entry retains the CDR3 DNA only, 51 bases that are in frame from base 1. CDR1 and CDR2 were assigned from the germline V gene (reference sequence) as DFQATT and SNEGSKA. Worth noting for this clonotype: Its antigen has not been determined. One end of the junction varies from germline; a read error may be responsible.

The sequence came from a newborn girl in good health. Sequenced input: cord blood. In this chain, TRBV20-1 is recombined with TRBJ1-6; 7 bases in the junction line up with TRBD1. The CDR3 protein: CSTRSTRGSSYNSPLHF. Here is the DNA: TGCAGTACTAGATCAACCAGGGGGAGCTCCTATAATTCACCCCTCCACTTT.